The subject of this entry is one T cell receptor (beta chain). Generated by immunoSEQ multiplex PCR, the TCRdb table keeps only in-frame clones and is missing some. The sample contains roughly 700,000 clones, 88% of which appear only once. The CDR3 loop spans 15 amino acids. Trimming left V 0 bases short and J 3 bases short, with 11 bases between. CDR1 is SEHNR and CDR2 is FQNEAQ in the germline V gene (reference sequence). The sample is drawn from a study of shared T cell receptors in the human thymus. This sample was shared with a second study, whose subject was human thymus T cells. From that second work: Having corrective surgery for congenital heart defects, healthy Finnish infants were the ones who donated. Resections from corrective heart surgery provided thymus tissue. Both thymic and peripheral blood repertoires showed apparently biased V and J usage.

The chain combines TRBV7-9 with TRBJ1-2; possibly TRBD1 for D (5 bases). The clonotype was recovered from a boy younger than two with a congenital heart defect. Sequencing was done on a sample of thymocytes. DNA for the CDR3: TGTGCCAGCAGCTTAGCGGTGCAGGGTGACTATGGCTACACCTTC. As protein: CASSLAVQGDYGYTF.